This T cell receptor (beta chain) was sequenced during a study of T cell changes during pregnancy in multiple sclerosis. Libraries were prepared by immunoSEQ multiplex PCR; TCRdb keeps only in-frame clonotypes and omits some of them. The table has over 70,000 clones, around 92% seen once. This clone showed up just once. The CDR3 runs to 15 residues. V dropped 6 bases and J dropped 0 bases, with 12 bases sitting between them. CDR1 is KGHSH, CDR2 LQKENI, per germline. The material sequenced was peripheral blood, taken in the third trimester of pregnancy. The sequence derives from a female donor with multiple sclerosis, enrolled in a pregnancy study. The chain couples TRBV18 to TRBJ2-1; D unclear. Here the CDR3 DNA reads TGTGCCAGCTCGCGTGTGAGTAGCTCCTACAATGAGCAGTTCTTC. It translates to CASSRVSSSYNEQFF.